This T cell receptor beta chain was found in a study of cytomegalovirus exposure and HLA in healthy donors. Amplification used 60 Vbeta primers and 13 Jbeta primers. The data were produced by immunoSEQ multiplex PCR, yet TCRdb's version contains in-frame clones alone and is incomplete. The table has 120,000 or so clones, over 6.5% seen once. This clone was counted between two and nine times. Its matching antigen is unknown. The V gene end was trimmed by 2 bases and the J gene end by 6 bases; junction bases not matched to a gene: 3. Per the germline V gene, CDR1 is MDHEN and CDR2 is SYDVKM. This CDR3 is built from 13 residues. General study findings and limits: A later analysis by the authors found several of the most significant clusters apparently linked to common viral pathogens. A cluster of highly shared sequence variants was likely a sequencing artifact. Cytomegalovirus-associated TCR beta chains were listed, numbering under 200.

This receptor was obtained from a woman between 40 and 55 years old in good health and CMV-seropositive. The specimen was PBMCs. The chain links TRBV28 to TRBJ2-5; 7 bases agree with TRBD1. The chain's CDR3 is CASSLVTGQTQYF. In DNA form, the CDR3 reads TGTGCCAGCAGTTTAGTGACAGGGCAGACCCAGTACTTC.